The sequence of this T cell receptor (beta chain) was determined in a study of blood T cell repertoires in COVID-19 (dated by TCRdb to about 2020). For the wider study: Collaborator samples came from the United States, Italy and Spain and covered acute and convalescent phases of COVID-19. The samples were drawn from the first 160 participants of the ongoing ImmuneRACE study and from some 1,300 subjects provided by 6 global collaborators. A freely available public database, intended as a resource for researchers studying the immune response to SARS-CoV-2, is where the repertoires were released. Sample metadata almost always included a de-identified subject ID, COVID-19 status, age in years and sex. The dataset comprised deeply sampled blood TCRbeta repertoires from subjects exposed to, actively infected with, or recovered from COVID-19. The material from the prospective study consisted of cDNA or gDNA derived from T cells, B-cell-depleted T cells, or PBMCs. Where available, HLA class I and class II types were obtained from metadata supplied by the sample provider rather than from assay-based typing.

In the case of this clone: Its recognized antigen is unknown. Within one base of it there is no much larger clone, and no base qualities were kept.

In the prospective study, participants were roughly 18 to 90 years old, resided in 24 geographic areas of the United States, and were enrolled through a virtual design. In the prospective study, participants were assigned to cohorts based on the clinical history participants reported in a screening survey and a study questionnaire. Recovered participants in ImmuneRACE Cohort 3 were defined as having two consecutive negative NP/OP PCR tests, clearance from a healthcare professional, or resolution of symptoms. In the prospective study, mobile phlebotomists collected whole blood, serum and a nasopharyngeal or oropharyngeal swab from each participant. Over a 2-month period, participants in the prospective study had the option of providing additional blood draws and questionnaires. Prospective study blood samples were shipped either frozen or at room temperature before DNA extraction. Trimming removed 5 bases from V and 6 bases from J; the gene matches leave 7 bases unexplained. CDR1 MNHEY and CDR2 SVGAGI are derived from the germline V gene. The CDR3 spans 14 residues, from the cysteine through the phenylalanine. CDR3 DNA only is kept here, 42 bases in frame from base 1.

The immunoSEQ Assay, a bias-controlled multiplex PCR, was used to amplify TCRbeta CDR3 regions from genomic DNA. As for how the authors treated the data: The number of nucleated cells in each sample was estimated by amplification of reference gene primers within the assay. Sequence reads were collapsed and filtered to measure the absolute abundance of every unique TCRbeta CDR3 rearrangement. For each sample, productive Simpson clonality was calculated as the square root of Simpson's diversity index over productive rearrangements. Held by TCRdb, this immuneACCESS table contains in-frame sequences only and omits some clones. Under half of the omission traces to an unresolved V gene where checked; the cause of the rest is unknown. That table is the source of V, J and clone size, and D and trimming were worked out from the DNA. A total of approximately 160,000 clones appear in this sample, approximately 81% of them only once. The biggest ten clones account for roughly 8% of the sample.

Summary of the overall study and its limitations: How much clinical and demographic metadata was included differed by source and by participant, and the metadata was provided uncurated.

The clonotype was recovered from a woman between 45 and 65 years old who had recovered from COVID-19. The sequence is built from TRBV6-5 and TRBJ2-7; a stretch of 10 junction bases matches TRBD1. The sample was PBMCs or T cells enriched from blood (not recorded which). The nucleotide sequence reads as follows: TGTGCCAGCAGTATCGGGACAGGGGTTGGCGAGCAGTACTTC. Translated, it reads CASSIGTGVGEQYF.